This T cell receptor beta chain originates from a study of CD4 T cells in lung cancer (dated by TCRdb to about 2019). For the wider study: In the study, blood T cells from NSCLC patients were screened for responses to candidate mutation-encoded neoepitopes, and neoantigen-specific CD4+ T-cell clones and TCRs were isolated. A handful of patients undergoing curative-intent resections for stage I-III non-small cell lung cancer provided the tumor and non-adjacent lung tissue. The patients who underwent resection had lung adenocarcinoma or squamous cell carcinoma, were aged 60 to 69 when blood was donated, and were mostly former smokers. Before blood donation, patients had received treatments including platinum chemotherapy, and some received nivolumab or pembrolizumab. The frequency of neoantigen-specific clonotypes in tumor resections, non-adjacent lung and cultured T-cell products was followed using TCRB deep sequencing. General conclusions and limits of the study: Some blood-derived responses might be explained by in vitro priming of naive T cells or cross-reactivity rather than by memory responses to the cancer.

To prepare the library, the immunoSEQ multiplex PCR assay was applied. Qiagen DNeasy or QIAamp micro DNA kits were used to isolate DNA, and the Adaptive Biotechnology human TCRB sequencing kit was used to sequence TCRB. Sequencing of TCRB libraries was performed on an Illumina MiSeq. On the authors' methods: TCRB sequence data were analyzed using the kit provider's software, and tumor enrichment of clonotype templates was assessed with Fisher's exact test. TCRdb's version of the immuneACCESS table is confined to in-frame rearrangements and falls short of the full clone set. An unresolved V gene accounts for under half of the shortfall where checked; the remainder is of unknown origin. D and trimming were read from the DNA, whereas the V and J calls and clone size are those reported in that table. This sample holds some 10,000 clones; around 66% were observed only once. 15% to 19% of the sample goes to the ten largest clones.

This clone was counted only a few times. Its antigen remains unidentified. No base qualities exist here, and no much larger clone lies one base off it. Non-adjacent lung tissue was taken as far as possible from the malignant lesion, at least 3 cm away, from the same resection. The CDR1 and CDR2 encoded by the germline V gene (reference sequence) are LNHDA and SQIVND. The CDR3 runs 14 residues from the cysteine to the phenylalanine. Only the CDR3 part of the read is kept: 42 bases, read in frame from the first base. Cut back by 5 bases and 7 bases, the V and J ends lie 14 bases apart. The rearrangement joined TRBV19 to TRBJ1-4, with the D gene not clear enough to name. The clonotype originates from a man aged 60 to 75 with non-small cell lung cancer. Sequencing input: normal lung tissue taken away from the tumor. The nucleotide sequence reads as follows: TGTGCCAGTAGTCCAAGAGGTTACGGTGAAAAACTGTTTTTT. Translated, it gives CASSPRGYGEKLFF. Supplemented by the reference TRBV19 and TRBJ1-4 proteins around the CDR3, the complete variable domain is DGGITQSPKYLFRKEGQNVTLSCEQNLNHDAMYWYRQDPGQGLRLIYYSQIVNDFQKGDIAEGYSVSREKKESFPLTVTSAQKNPTAFYLCASSPRGYGEKLFFGSGTQLSVL.